This T cell receptor beta chain originates from a study of spatial heterogeneity in lung cancer. In the study overall: When available, follow-up PBMC samples taken a median of around 2 years after resection were sequenced. Whole-study results and caveats: More often at tumor resection than at routine follow-up, ubiquitous expanded tumor TCRs were detected in the blood.

Specified time point: blood at routine non-recurrence follow-up after resection. Note on this clonotype: No antigen is known for it.

Germline CDR1 SGDLS, CDR2 YYNGEE. This CDR3 comprises 12 residues. V gave up 5 bases and J gave up 5 bases, with 9 bases separating them. TCRdb processed the 5' RACE reads anew with MiXCR; each CDR3 protein has one entry. The table includes under 150,000 distinct CDR3 sequences, more than 10% detected once. This TCR derives from a female donor with early-stage non-small cell lung cancer. The sample in question was PBMCs, obtained at follow-up. The chain is built from TRBV9 and TRBJ2-3; D is ambiguous. The CDR3 DNA is TGTGCCAGCAGTAGCCTGGTAGATACGCAGTATTTT. This codes for CASSSLVDTQYF.